This T cell receptor beta chain was found in a study of cytomegalovirus exposure and HLA in healthy donors. Each donor was healthy, and each was a bone marrow donor. PCR was performed using 60 Vbeta and 13 Jbeta primers. Only in-frame clones appear in the TCRdb table, and some are missing; sequencing was by immunoSEQ multiplex PCR. The sample includes 100,000 to 150,000 clones, around 83% seen only once; the top ten take 0.95% to 1.5%. Findings and caveats of the study: Immune exposure information comprised only CMV serostatus.

V was shortened by 3 bases and J by 4 bases, with 8 bases between the two germline ends. The CDR3 has 12 amino acids. Germline values: CDR1 SQVTM, CDR2 ANQGSEA. Comments on this clone: Its target is not known.

This clonotype was obtained from a girl aged 2-15 years in good health and CMV-seronegative. V usage is TRBV29-1 and J usage is TRBJ2-3; D ambiguous. Sequenced: PBMCs. CDR3 region: CSVDEVPDTQYF. The CDR3 DNA reads as TGCAGCGTTGATGAGGTGCCAGATACGCAGTATTTT.